This T cell receptor beta chain was documented in a study of cytomegalovirus exposure and HLA in healthy donors. General study findings and limits: There were some public TCRs occurring in many donors, but most TCR sequences were rare. Among donors in an Asian-associated ancestry cluster, a later analysis reportedly found fewer N-insertions than the roughly 650-donor mean.

Both 60 Vbeta primers and 13 Jbeta primers went into the PCR. Assay: immunoSEQ multiplex PCR; the TCRdb copy retains only in-frame clones and omits some. The sample lists roughly 160,000 clones; 75% were seen once. As for this clone: Its antigen is not identified.

Germline V gene lookup returns CDR1 LGHNA and CDR2 YSLEER. The CDR3 is made up of 17 amino acids. V was shortened by 0 bases and J by 3 bases, with 15 bases between the two germline ends. Sequencing was carried out using PBMCs. The receptor's source is a female donor in good health and CMV-seronegative. V usage is TRBV4-3 and J usage is TRBJ2-4; TRBD2 is a possible D gene (6 bases). This CDR3 reads CASSQEGGSGHKNIQYF. CDR3 in DNA: TGCGCCAGCAGCCAAGAAGGTGGCAGCGGGCACAAAAACATTCAGTACTTC.